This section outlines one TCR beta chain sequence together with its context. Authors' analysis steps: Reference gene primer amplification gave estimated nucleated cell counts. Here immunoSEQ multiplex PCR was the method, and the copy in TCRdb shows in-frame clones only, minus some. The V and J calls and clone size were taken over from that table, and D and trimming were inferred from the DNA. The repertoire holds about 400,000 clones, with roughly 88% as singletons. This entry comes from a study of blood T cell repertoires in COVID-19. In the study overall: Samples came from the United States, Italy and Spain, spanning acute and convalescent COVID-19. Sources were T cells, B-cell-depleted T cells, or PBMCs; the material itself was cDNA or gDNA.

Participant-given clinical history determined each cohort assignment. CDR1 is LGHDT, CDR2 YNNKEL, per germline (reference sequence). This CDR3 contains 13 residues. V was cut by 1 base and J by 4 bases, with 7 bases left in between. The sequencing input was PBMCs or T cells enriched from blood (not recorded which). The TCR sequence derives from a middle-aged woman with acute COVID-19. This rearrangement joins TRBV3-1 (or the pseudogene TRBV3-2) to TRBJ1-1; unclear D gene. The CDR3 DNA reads TGTGCCAGCAGCCAAGTTCAGTTCACTGAAGCTTTCTTT. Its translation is CASSQVQFTEAFF.